This TCR beta chain was obtained from a study of T cell repertoires in cytomegalovirus infection. Looking at the study overall: In the study, CMV epitopes included recently identified HLA-C-restricted and well-studied HLA-B-restricted ones.

Worth noting for this clonotype: Its antigen is undetermined.

MiXCR was run by TCRdb on the reads, yielding one entry per CDR3 protein. In the table there are roughly 860,000 distinct CDR3 sequences, approximately 32% of which are singletons. From germline, CDR1 is SQVTM and CDR2 ANQGSEA. V lost 0 bases to trimming and J lost 0 bases, with 11 bases between them. The CDR3 is 15 amino acids. The sequences come from cultured CD8+ T cells from PBMCs, collected from culture after CMV antigen stimulation. This receptor was obtained from a human donor in good health (CMV status not recorded). Some clones in this sample may be carry-over from other donors' samples. V gene TRBV29-1 combines with J gene TRBJ1-2, with D uncertain. The CDR3 sequence is CSVEDLGEANYGYTF. The CDR3 nucleotides are TGCAGCGTTGAAGATCTCGGGGAAGCTAACTATGGCTACACCTTC.